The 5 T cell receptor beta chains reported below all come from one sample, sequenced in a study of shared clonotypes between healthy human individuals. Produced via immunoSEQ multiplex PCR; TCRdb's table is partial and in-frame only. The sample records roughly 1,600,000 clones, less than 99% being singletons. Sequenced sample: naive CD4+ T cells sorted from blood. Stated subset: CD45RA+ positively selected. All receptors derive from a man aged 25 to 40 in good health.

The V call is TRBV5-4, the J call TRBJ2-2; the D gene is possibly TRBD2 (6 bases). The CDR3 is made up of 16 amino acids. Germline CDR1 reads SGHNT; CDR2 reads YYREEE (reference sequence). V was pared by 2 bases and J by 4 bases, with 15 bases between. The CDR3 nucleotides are TGTGCCAGCAGCTTAATGAGCGTGGGGGGCACCGGGGAGCTGTTTTTT. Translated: CASSLMSVGGTGELFF.

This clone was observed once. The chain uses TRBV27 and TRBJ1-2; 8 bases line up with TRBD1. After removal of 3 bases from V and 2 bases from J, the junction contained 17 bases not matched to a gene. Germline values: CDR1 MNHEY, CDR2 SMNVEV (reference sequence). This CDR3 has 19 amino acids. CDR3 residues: CASSFAPRLRQGMNYGYTF. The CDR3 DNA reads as TGTGCCAGCAGTTTTGCCCCTCGATTGAGACAGGGGATGAACTATGGCTACACCTTC.

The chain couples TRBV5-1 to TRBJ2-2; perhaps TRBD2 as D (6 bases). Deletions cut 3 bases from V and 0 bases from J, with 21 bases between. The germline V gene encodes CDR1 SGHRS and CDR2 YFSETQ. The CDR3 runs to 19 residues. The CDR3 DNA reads TGCGCCAGCAGCTCCCGGGTGACAGCGGGCGTTTCGAACACCGGGGAGCTGTTTTTT. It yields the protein CASSSRVTAGVSNTGELFF.

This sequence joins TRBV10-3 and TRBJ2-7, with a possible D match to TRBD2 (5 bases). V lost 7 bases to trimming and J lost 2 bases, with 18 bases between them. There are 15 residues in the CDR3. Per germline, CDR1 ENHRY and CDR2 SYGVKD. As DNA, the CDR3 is TGTGCCATCATGGATGGTCGAGGGAGAACCTACGAGCAGTACTTC. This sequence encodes CAIMDGRGRTYEQYF.

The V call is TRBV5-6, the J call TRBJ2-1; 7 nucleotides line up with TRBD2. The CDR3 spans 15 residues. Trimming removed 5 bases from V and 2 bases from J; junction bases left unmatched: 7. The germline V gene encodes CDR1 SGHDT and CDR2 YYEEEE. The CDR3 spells CASSPLADPYNEQFF. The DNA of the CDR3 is TGTGCCAGCAGTCCGCTAGCGGATCCCTACAATGAGCAGTTCTTC. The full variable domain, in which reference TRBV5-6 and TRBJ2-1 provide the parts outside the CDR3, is DAGVTQSPTHLIKTRGQQVTLRCSPKSGHDTVSWYQQALGQGPQFIFQYYEEEERQRGNFPDRFSGHQFPNYSSELNVNALLLGDSALYLCASSPLADPYNEQFFGPGTRLTVL.